The T cell receptor beta chain described here comes from a study of Ad26.COV2.S vaccination and SARS-CoV-2 variants. Study-wide context: Intramuscular Ad26.COV2.S doses were given once or twice, 56 days apart.

Clones were read by immunoSEQ multiplex PCR, and TCRdb kept only the in-frame ones, dropping some. The profile shows 350,000 to 450,000 clones, about nine tenths of them singletons. With 4 bases clipped from V and 1 base from J, the junction kept 7 bases outside the gene matches. Germline CDR1 is LGHNT and CDR2 is FRNRAP. The CDR3 length is 15 residues. The treatment denotes: 15 to 20 received Ad26.COV2.S at low or high dose, single or two shots; five or six received placebo; per-sample allocation not given. All samples were drawn on day 63, counting from the first vaccine or placebo injection. Source: peripheral blood, taken in a trial of Ad26.COV2.S vaccine versus placebo. The chain carries TRBV12-5 and TRBJ2-7; TRBD1 matches 7 bases. The receptor's source is a person aged 18-60 years who received the Ad26.COV2.S COVID-19 vaccine or a placebo. The CDR3 here is CASGYTRDRSYEQYF. CDR3 in DNA: TGTGCTAGTGGTTACACCCGGGACAGATCCTACGAGCAGTACTTC.